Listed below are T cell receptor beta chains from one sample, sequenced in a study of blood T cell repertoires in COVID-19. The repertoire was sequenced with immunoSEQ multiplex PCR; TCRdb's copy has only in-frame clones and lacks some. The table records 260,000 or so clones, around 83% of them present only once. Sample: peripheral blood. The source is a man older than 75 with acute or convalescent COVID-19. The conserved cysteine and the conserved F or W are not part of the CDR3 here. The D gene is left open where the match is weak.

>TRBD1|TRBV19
ASSLTGAGELF
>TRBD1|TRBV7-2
ASSQTGLNTQY
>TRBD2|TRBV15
ATSTYSGEGQY
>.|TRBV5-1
ASSLTGQANYGYT
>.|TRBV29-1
SVVIQAGLYEQY
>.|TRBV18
ASSPLNGRSTGELF
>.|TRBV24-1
ATSGPDPRGYT
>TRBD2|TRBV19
ASSASGGVDTQY
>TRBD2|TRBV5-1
ASSLLAGGTDTQY
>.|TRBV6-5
ASSLLQEYGNTEAF
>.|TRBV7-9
ASSWTAEETQY
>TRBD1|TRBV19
ASRSFGQGVGSPLH
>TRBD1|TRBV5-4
ASSSSPSGQGAHEQY
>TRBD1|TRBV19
ASSPISGQRMGEQF
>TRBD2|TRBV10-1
ASSEAGGSDEQY
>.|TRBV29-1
SVDTGTQETQY
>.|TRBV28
ASSPPGTRDTIY
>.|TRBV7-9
ASSLSGGYEQY
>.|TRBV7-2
ASSLGRDLSGNTIY
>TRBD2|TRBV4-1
ASGGLAGGTDTQY
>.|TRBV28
ASGTGSQPQH
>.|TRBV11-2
ASSSQTVAWPYEQY
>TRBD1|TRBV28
ASSTGGLYGYT
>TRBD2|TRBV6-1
ASSEGWLAGDEQF
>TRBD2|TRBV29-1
SASSGATYEQY
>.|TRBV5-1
ASRLEFSGANVLT
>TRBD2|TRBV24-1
ATSDPQTGPGLAGGYQETQY
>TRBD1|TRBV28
ASSFLQQGAPVRVKPQH